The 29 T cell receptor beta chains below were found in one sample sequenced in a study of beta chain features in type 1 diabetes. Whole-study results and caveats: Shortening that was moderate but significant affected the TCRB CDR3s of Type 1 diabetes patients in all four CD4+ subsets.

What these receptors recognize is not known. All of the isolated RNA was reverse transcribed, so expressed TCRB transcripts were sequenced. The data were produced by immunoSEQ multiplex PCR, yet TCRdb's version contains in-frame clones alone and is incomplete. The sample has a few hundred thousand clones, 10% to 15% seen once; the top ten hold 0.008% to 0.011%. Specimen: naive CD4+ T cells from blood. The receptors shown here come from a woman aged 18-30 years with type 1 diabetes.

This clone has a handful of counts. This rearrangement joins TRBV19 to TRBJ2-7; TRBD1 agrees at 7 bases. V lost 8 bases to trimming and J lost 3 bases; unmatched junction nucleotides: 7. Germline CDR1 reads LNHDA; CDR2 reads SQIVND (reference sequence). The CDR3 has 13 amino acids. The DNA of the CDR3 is TGTGCCAGTGGGTGGACAGGAAACTACGAGCAGTACTTC. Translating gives CASGWTGNYEQYF.

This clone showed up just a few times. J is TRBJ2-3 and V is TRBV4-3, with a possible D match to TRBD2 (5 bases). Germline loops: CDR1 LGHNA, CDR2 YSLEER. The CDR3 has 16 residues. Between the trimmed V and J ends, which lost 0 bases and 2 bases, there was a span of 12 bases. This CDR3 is CASSQEMAGPTDTQYF. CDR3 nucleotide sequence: TGCGCCAGCAGCCAAGAAATGGCGGGTCCCACAGATACGCAGTATTTT.

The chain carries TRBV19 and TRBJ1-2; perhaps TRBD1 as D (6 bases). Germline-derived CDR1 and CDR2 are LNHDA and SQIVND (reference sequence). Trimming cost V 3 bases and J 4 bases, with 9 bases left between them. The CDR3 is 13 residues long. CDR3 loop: CASSMRTAYGYTF. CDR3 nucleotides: TGTGCCAGTAGTATGAGGACAGCCTATGGCTACACCTTC. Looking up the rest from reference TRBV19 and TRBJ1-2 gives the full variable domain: DGGITQSPKYLFRKEGQNVTLSCEQNLNHDAMYWYRQDPGQGLRLIYYSQIVNDFQKGDIAEGYSVSREKKESFPLTVTSAQKNPTAFYLCASSMRTAYGYTFGSGTRLTVV.

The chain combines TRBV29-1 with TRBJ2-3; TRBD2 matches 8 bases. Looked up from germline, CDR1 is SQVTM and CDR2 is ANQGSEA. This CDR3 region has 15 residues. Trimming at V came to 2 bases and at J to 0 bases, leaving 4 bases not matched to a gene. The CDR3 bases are TGCAGCGTTGAAATCTTAGCGGGGAGCACAGATACGCAGTATTTT. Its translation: CSVEILAGSTDTQYF.

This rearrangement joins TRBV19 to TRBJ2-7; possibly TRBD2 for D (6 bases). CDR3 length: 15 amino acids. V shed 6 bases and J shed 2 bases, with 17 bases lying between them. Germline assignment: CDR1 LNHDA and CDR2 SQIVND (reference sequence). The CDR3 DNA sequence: TGTGCCAGTAGCACCTGGGGAGGACTGACCTACGAGCAGTACTTC. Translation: CASSTWGGLTYEQYF.

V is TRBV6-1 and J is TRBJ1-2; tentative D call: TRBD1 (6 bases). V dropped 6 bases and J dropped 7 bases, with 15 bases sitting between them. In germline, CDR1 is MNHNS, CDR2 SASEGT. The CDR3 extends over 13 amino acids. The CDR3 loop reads CASRTSQGPGYTF. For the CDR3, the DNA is TGTGCCAGCAGGACTAGCCAGGGGCCTGGCTACACCTTC.

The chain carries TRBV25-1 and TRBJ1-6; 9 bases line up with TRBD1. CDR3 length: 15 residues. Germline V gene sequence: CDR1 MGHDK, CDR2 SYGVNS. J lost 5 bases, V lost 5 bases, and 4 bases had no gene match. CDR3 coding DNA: TGTGCCAGCAGTAGGACAGGGGACCATAATTCACCCCTCCACTTT. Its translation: CASSRTGDHNSPLHF.

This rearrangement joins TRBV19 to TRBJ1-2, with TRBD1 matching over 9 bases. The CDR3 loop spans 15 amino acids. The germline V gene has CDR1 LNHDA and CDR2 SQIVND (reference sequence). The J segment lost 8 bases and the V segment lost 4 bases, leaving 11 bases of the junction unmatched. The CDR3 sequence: CASSTGDRAVLGYTF. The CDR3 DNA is TGTGCCAGTAGTACCGGGGACAGGGCCGTGTTAGGCTACACCTTC.

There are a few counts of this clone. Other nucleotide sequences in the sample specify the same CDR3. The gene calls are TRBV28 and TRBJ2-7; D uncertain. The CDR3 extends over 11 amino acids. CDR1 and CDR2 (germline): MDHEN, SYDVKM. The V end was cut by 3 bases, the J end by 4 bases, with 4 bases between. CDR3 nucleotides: TGTGCCAGCAGTTTGAGGTACGAGCAGTACTTC. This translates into CASSLRYEQYF.

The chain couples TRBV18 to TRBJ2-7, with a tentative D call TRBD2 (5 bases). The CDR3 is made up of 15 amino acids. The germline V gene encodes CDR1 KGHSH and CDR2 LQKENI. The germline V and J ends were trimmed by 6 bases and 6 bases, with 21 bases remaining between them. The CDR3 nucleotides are TGTGCCAGCTCGCCCAGTTGGGGAGACATGGTCGAGCAGTACTTC. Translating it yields CASSPSWGDMVEQYF. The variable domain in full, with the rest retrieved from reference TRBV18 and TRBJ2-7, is NAGVMQNPRHLVRRRGQEARLRCSPMKGHSHVYWYRQLPEEGLKFMVYLQKENIIDESGMPKERFSAEFPKEGPSILRIQQVVRGDSAAYFCASSPSWGDMVEQYFGPGTRLTVT.

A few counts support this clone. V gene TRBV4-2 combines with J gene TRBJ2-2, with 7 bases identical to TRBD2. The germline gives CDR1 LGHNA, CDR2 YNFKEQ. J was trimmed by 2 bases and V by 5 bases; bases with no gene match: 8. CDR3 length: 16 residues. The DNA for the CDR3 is TGTGCCAGCAGCTCCTCCGCGGGAGCTAACACCGGGGAGCTGTTTTTT. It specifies CASSSSAGANTGELFF.

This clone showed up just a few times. The CDR3, as DNA: TGTGCCAGCAGTTCCTCACTAGCGGGGGCGGAAAAACTGTTTTTT. Translation gives CASSSSLAGAEKLFF. This chain uses TRBV6-6 with TRBJ1-4, with D possibly matching TRBD1 (6 bases). Germline V CDR1 and CDR2: MNHNY, SVGAGI (reference sequence). With 4 bases removed from V and 8 bases from J, the gap between germline ends came to 17 bases. The CDR3 totals 15 residues.

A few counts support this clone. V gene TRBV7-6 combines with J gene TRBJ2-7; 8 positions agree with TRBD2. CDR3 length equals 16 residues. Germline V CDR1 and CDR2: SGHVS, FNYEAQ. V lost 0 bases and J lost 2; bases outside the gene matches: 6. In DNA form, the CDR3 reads TGTGCCAGCAGCTTAGCGTCGGGGGGGATTACCTACGAGCAGTACTTC. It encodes CASSLASGGITYEQYF.

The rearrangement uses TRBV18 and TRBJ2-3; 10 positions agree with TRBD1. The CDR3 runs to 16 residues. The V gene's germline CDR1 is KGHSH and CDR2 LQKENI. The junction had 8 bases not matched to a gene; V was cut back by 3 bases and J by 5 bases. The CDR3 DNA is TGTGCCAGCTCACCCGGGGACAGGGGCAGTGGAGATACGCAGTATTTT. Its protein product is CASSPGDRGSGDTQYF. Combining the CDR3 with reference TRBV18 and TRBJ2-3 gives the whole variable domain NAGVMQNPRHLVRRRGQEARLRCSPMKGHSHVYWYRQLPEEGLKFMVYLQKENIIDESGMPKERFSAEFPKEGPSILRIQQVVRGDSAAYFCASSPGDRGSGDTQYFGPGTRLTVL.

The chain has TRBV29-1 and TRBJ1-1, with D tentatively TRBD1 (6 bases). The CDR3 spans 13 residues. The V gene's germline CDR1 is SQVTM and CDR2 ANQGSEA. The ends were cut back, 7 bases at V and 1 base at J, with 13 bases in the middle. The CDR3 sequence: CSAGRTENTEAFF. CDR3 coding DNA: TGCAGCGCCGGGCGGACAGAGAACACTGAAGCTTTCTTT. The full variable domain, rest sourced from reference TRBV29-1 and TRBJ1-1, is SAVISQKPSRDICQRGTSLTIQCQVDSQVTMMFWYRQQPGQSLTLIATANQGSEATYESGFVIDKFPISRPNLTFSTLTVSNMSPEDSSIYLCSAGRTENTEAFFGQGTRLTVV.

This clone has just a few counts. CDR3 region: CAWSFGTGGLGYGYTF. In DNA form, the CDR3 reads TGTGCCTGGAGTTTTGGAACAGGGGGATTGGGCTATGGCTACACCTTC. The chain couples TRBV30 to TRBJ1-2, with 8 bases fitting TRBD1. Germline-derived CDR1 and CDR2 are GTSNPN and SVGIG (reference sequence). V dropped 2 bases and J dropped 4; count of bases not matched to a gene: 12. The CDR3 covers 16 residues.

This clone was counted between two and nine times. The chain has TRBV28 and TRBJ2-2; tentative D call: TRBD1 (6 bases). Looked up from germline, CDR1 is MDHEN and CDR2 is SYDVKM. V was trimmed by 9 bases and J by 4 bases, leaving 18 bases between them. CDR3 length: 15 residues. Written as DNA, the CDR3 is TGTGCCAGTACGACGGCAGGGGCGGGCACCGGGGAGCTGTTTTTT. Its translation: CASTTAGAGTGELFF.

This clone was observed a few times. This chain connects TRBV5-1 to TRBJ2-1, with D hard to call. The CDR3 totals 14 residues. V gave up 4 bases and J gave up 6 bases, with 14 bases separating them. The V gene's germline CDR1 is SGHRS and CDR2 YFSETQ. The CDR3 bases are TGCGCCAGCAGCCCATTCATGACGGGCAATGAGCAGTTCTTC. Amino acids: CASSPFMTGNEQFF.

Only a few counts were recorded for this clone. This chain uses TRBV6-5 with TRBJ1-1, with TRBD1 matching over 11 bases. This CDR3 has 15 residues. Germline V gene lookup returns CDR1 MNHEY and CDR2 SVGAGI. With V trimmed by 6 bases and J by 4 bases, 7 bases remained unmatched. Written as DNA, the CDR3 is TGTGCCAGCAGGGCCGGGACAGGGGGTGGCACTGAAGCTTTCTTT. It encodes CASRAGTGGGTEAFF.

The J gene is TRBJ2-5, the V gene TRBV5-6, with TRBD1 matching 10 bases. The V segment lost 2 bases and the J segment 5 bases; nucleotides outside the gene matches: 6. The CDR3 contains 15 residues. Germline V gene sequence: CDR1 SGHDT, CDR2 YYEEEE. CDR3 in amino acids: CASSFDRGRAETQYF. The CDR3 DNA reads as TGTGCCAGCAGCTTTGACAGGGGGCGTGCGGAGACCCAGTACTTC.

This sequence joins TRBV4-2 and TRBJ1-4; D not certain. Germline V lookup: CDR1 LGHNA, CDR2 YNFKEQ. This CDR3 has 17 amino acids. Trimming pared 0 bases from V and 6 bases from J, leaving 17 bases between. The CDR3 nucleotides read TGTGCCAGCAGCCAAGATCTACCCCTGATCGCCGATGAAAAACTGTTTTTT. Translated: CASSQDLPLIADEKLFF.

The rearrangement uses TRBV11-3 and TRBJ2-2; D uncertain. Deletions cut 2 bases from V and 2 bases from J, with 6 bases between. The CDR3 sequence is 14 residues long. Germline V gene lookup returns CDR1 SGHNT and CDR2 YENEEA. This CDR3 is CASSLTVNTGELFF. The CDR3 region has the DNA TGTGCCAGCAGCTTAACAGTCAACACCGGGGAGCTGTTTTTT.

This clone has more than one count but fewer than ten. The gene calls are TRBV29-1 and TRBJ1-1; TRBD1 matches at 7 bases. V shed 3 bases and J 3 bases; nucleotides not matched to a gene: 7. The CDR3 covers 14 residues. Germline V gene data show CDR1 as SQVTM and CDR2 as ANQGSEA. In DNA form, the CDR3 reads TGCAGCGTTGACCCCACAGGGGACCACACTGAAGCTTTCTTT. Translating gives CSVDPTGDHTEAFF.

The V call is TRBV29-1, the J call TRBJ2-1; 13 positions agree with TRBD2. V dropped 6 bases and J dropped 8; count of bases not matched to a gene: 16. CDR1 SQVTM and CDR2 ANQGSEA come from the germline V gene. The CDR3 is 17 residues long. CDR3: CSVAYRLAGGQVHEQFF. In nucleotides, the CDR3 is TGCAGCGTCGCCTACCGACTAGCGGGGGGCCAGGTACATGAGCAGTTCTTC.

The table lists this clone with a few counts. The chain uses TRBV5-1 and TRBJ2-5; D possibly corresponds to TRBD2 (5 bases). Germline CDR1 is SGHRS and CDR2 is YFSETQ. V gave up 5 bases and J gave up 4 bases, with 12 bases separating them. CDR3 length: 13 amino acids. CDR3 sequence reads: CASRPPEGETQYF. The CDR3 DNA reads TGCGCCAGCAGACCACCAGAGGGAGAGACCCAGTACTTC.

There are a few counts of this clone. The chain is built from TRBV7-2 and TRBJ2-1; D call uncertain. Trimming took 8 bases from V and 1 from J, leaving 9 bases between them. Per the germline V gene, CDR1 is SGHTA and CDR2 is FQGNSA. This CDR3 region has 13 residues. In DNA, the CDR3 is TGTGCCAGCCGACTGATTTCCTACAATGAGCAGTTCTTC. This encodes CASRLISYNEQFF.

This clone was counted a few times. CDR3 sequence (DNA): TGTGCCAGCAGCGTAGACAGGGAGCAGTTCTTC. Protein: CASSVDREQFF. This chain connects TRBV9 to TRBJ2-1; maybe TRBD1 (5 bases). CDR3 size: 11 residues. CDR1 is SGDLS and CDR2 is YYNGEE in the germline V gene. Trimming removed 0 bases from V and 10 bases from J, with 5 bases in between.

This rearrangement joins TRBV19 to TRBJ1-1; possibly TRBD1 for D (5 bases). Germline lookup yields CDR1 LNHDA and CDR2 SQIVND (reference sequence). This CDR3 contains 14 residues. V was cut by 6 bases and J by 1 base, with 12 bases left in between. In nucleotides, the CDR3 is TGTGCCAGTAGAAGGGAACAGGCGAACACTGAAGCTTTCTTT. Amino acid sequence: CASRREQANTEAFF.

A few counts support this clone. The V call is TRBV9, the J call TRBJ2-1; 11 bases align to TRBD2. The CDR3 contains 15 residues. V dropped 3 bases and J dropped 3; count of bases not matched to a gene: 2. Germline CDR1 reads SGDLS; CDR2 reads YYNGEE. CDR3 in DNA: TGTGCCAGCAGCGCCCTAGCGGGGGGCTACAATGAGCAGTTCTTC. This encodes CASSALAGGYNEQFF.